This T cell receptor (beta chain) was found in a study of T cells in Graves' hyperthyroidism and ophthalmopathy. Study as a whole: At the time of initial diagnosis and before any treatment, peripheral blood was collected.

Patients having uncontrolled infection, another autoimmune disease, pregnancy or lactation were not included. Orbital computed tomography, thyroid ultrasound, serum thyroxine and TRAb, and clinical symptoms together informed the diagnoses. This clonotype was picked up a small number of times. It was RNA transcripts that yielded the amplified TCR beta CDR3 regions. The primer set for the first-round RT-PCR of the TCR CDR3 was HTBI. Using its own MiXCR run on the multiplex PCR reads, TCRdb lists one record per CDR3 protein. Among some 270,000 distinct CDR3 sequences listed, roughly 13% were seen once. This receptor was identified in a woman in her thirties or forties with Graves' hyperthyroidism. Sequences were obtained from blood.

Here the CDR3 reads CASSRGGDSYEQYF. CDR3 sequence (DNA): TGTGCCAGCAGCCGGGGTGGGGACTCCTACGAGCAGTACTTC. This chain uses TRBV4-2 with TRBJ2-7; D is undetermined. The V gene lost 4 bases and the J gene lost 0 bases, with 10 bases spanning the gap. This CDR3 has 14 residues. Germline loops: CDR1 LGHNA, CDR2 YNFKEQ.